Included here is one T cell receptor beta chain sequence, with context. This sample was taken from a study of radiation and T cells in renal cell carcinoma. As to time point: baseline pretreatment blood. Treatment described: 15 Gy SBRT to primary tumor, nephrectomy 4 weeks later. Method: immunoSEQ multiplex PCR; TCRdb's copy keeps in-frame clones and lacks some. The data show approximately 140,000 clones, over 65% seen once. The CDR3 length is 14 residues. CDR1 and CDR2 (germline): MDHEN, SYDVKM. V was clipped by 6 bases and J by 0 bases, with 9 bases between them. Source: blood, taken from a patient whose treatment included radiotherapy and nephrectomy. This TCR derives from a woman in her forties or fifties with renal cell carcinoma. The V call is TRBV28, the J call TRBJ2-1; D remains unclear. CDR3 sequence: CASRGSLSYNEQFF. The CDR3 DNA sequence: TGTGCCAGCAGGGGTTCTCTCTCCTACAATGAGCAGTTCTTC.